This TCR beta chain was observed in a study of blood T cell repertoires in COVID-19. Original processing methods: Nucleated cell number was recorded as an estimate derived from reference gene primer amplification. Sequencing used immunoSEQ multiplex PCR; TCRdb keeps in-frame clones, though not all of them. V, J and clone size are those of that table, while D and trimming were read from the DNA. This sample carries 220,000 or so clones, roughly nine tenths of them seen once, and the ten largest clones take about 0.8%. V shed 5 bases and J 3 bases; nucleotides not matched to a gene: 16. The CDR3 sequence is 19 residues long. Germline CDR1 SGHTA, CDR2 FQGNSA.

The origin of this receptor is a man aged 55 to 69 with COVID-19, enrolled during active disease. Sequencing was performed on peripheral blood. The chain has TRBV7-2 and TRBJ2-6; the match to TRBD2 covers 7 bases. The CDR3 reads CASSIAMPAAGVGANVLTF. The CDR3 coding sequence is TGTGCCAGCAGCATCGCAATGCCCGCCGCGGGGGTTGGGGCCAACGTCCTGACTTTC.